This record looks at one T cell receptor beta chain sequence and its context. The entry originates in a study of control samples from healthy donors and cancer patients. Profiling relied on immunoSEQ multiplex PCR, and the TCRdb table lists in-frame clones only, not all of them. The sample lists around 30,000 clones, about 85% occurring once. The clonotype comes from a woman aged 35 to 49 with lung cancer. Sequencing used PBMCs.

CDR3 protein: CASSAPGRGGYNEQFF. CDR3 nucleotides: TGTGCCAGCAGTGCCCCGGGTCGGGGGGGATACAATGAGCAGTTCTTC. V and J are TRBV6-2 or TRBV6-3 and TRBJ2-1; TRBD2 matches at 8 bases. This CDR3 is 16 amino acids long. Trimming took 5 bases from V and 4 from J; bases not matched to a gene: 10. CDR1 is MNHEY, CDR2 SVGEGT, per germline.